This T cell receptor beta chain derives from a study of blood T cell repertoires in COVID-19. Study details: Both acute and convalescent COVID-19 samples were obtained from the United States, Italy and Spain.

Original handling: Amplifying reference gene primers gave estimates of nucleated cell counts. TCRdb's table, derived via immunoSEQ multiplex PCR, lists solely in-frame clones and lacks some. The DNA was the basis for D and trimming; V, J and clone size are from that table. The table records 300,000 to 450,000 clones, roughly 80% of them present only once. In its sample, this clone was seen a few times. The sequence came from a human donor with acute or convalescent COVID-19. The donor label of this sample is uncertain. Sequencing was done on a sample of peripheral blood.

CDR3 DNA: TGTGCCTGGAGTGTGGGAAGCGGGAGGAATACGCAGTATTTT. It specifies CAWSVGSGRNTQYF. The chain employs TRBV30 and TRBJ2-3; 9 bases map to TRBD2. Per the germline V gene, CDR1 is GTSNPN and CDR2 is SVGIG (reference sequence). J was trimmed by 7 bases and V by 0 bases; bases with no gene match: 5. The CDR3 length is 14 residues.